This T cell receptor (beta chain) derives from a study of blood T cells in healthy people across ages. The CDR3 runs to 15 residues. V lost 4 bases and J lost 6; bases outside the gene matches: 2. Germline loops: CDR1 SGHTA, CDR2 FQGNSA. It was with a sample-barcoded 5' primer and a J-beta primer mix that a second PCR of roughly 6 to 11 cycles was run. TCRdb reprocessed the 5' RACE reads via MiXCR and lists one record per CDR3 protein. The table shows 550,000 to 800,000 distinct CDR3 sequences, with around 20% occurring only once. This chain uses TRBV7-2 with TRBJ2-3, with 15 bases lining up with TRBD2. This clonotype was sampled from a man in his 70s in good health. The sample was blood. The CDR3 is CASSWGLAGGDTQYF. The CDR3 DNA reads as TGTGCCAGCAGCTGGGGACTAGCGGGAGGCGATACGCAGTATTTT. The variable domain in full, completed from reference TRBV7-2 and TRBJ2-3, reads GAGVSQSPSNKVTEKGKDVELRCDPISGHTALYWYRQSLGQGLEFLIYFQGNSAPDKSGLPSDRFSAERTGGSVSTLTIQRTQQEDSAVYLCASSWGLAGGDTQYFGPGTRLTVL.